This TCR beta chain was profiled in a study of CD8 T cells in ankylosing spondylitis. Study results and caveats: What appeared characteristic of ankylosing spondylitis blood was a TCR beta motif of eight highly homologous variants. In ankylosing spondylitis patients, matched synovial fluid reportedly showed significant enrichment of disease-linked clones. With a CD8+ phenotype, disease-linked clones were relatively rare in peripheral blood.

In its sample, this clonotype was seen many times. The antigen remains undetermined. Libraries for TCR beta were made by quantitative 5'-RACE with molecular barcodes. Via MiXCR, TCRdb re-called the 5' RACE reads, giving one row per CDR3 protein. Here the sample spans some 450,000 distinct CDR3 sequences, 17% being singletons. The TCR was taken from a male donor with ankylosing spondylitis. Sample: blood, either unsorted or a sorted T cell fraction (not recorded which).

CDR3 nucleotides: TGTGCCAGCAGTCCCCCAACTAGGCAGCCCCAGCATTTT. It specifies CASSPPTRQPQHF. This sequence joins TRBV12-3 or TRBV12-4 and TRBJ1-5; D uncertain. The ends were cut back, 5 bases at V and 7 bases at J, with 12 bases in the middle. This CDR3 spans 13 amino acids.